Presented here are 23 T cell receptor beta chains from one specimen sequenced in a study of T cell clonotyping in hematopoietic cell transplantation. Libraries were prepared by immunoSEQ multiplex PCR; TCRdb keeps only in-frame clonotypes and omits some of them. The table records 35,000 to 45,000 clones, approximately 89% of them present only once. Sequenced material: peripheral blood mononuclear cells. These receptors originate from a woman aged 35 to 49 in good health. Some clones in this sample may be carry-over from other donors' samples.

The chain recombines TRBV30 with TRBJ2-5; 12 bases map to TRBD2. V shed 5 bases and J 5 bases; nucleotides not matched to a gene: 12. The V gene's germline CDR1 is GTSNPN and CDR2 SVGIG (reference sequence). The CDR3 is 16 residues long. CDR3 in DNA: TGTGCCTGGGATCTAGCGGGAGGGTATTGGATGGAGACCCAGTACTTC. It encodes CAWDLAGGYWMETQYF. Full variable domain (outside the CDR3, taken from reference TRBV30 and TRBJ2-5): SQTIHQWPATLVQPVGSPLSLECTVEGTSNPNLYWYRQAAGRGLQLLFYSVGIGQISSEVPQNLSASRPQDRQFILSSKKLLLSDSGFYLCAWDLAGGYWMETQYFGPGTRLLVL.

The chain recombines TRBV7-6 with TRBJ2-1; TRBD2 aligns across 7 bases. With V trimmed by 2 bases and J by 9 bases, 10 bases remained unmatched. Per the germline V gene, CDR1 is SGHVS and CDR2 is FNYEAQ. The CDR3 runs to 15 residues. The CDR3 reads CASSLQPPGGGEQFF. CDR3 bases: TGTGCCAGCAGCTTACAACCTCCTGGGGGGGGTGAGCAGTTCTTC.

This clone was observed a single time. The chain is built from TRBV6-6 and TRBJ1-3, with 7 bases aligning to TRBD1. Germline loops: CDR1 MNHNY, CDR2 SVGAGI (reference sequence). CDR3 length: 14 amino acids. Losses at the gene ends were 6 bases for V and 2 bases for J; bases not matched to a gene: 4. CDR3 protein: CASRAGGTGNTIYF. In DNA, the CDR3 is TGTGCCAGCAGGGCAGGGGGGACTGGAAACACCATATATTTT.

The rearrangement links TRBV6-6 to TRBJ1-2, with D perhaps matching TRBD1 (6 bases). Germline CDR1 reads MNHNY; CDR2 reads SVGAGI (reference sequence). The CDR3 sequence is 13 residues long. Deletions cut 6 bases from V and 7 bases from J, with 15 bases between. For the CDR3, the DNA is TGTGCCAGCAGCACGTGGGGGGCGATTGGCTACACCTTC. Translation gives CASSTWGAIGYTF.

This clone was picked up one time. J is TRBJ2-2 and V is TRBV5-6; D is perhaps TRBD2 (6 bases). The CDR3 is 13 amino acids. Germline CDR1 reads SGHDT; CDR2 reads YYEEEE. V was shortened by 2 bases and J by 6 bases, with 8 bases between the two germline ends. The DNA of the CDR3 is TGTGCCAGCAGCTTCTGGGGGGCCGGGGAGCTGTTTTTT. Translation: CASSFWGAGELFF. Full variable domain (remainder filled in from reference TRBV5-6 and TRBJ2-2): DAGVTQSPTHLIKTRGQQVTLRCSPKSGHDTVSWYQQALGQGPQFIFQYYEEEERQRGNFPDRFSGHQFPNYSSELNVNALLLGDSALYLCASSFWGAGELFFGEGSRLTVL.

This CDR3 is CASSLSTDLNEKLFF. CDR3 nucleotide sequence: TGTGCCAGCAGCTTGTCGACGGACCTTAATGAAAAACTGTTTTTT. This sequence joins TRBV5-6 and TRBJ1-4; D not resolved. Germline V gene lookup returns CDR1 SGHDT and CDR2 YYEEEE. The ends were cut back, 1 base at V and 4 bases at J, with 11 bases in the middle. This CDR3 has 15 residues.

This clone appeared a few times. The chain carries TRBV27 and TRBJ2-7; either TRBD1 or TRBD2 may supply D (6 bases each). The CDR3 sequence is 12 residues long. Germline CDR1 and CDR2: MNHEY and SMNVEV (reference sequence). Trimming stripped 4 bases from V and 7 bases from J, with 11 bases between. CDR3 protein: CASSSRRGEQYF. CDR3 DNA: TGTGCCAGCAGTTCTCGGAGGGGGGAGCAGTACTTC.

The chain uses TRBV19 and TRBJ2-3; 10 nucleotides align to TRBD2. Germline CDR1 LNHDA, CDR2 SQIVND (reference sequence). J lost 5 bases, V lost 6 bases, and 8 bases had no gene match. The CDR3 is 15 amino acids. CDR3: CASRGLAGDQDTQYF. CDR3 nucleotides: TGTGCCAGTAGAGGTCTAGCGGGAGATCAAGATACGCAGTATTTT.

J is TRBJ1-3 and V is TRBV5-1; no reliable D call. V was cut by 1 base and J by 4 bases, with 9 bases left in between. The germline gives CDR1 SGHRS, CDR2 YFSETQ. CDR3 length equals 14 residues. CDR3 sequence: CASSLFGRGNTIYF. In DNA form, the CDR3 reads TGCGCCAGCAGCTTGTTCGGTCGGGGAAACACCATATATTTT.

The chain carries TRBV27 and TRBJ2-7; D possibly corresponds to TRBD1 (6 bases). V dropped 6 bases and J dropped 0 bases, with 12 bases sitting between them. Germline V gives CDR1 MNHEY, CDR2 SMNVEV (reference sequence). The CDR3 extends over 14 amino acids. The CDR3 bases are TGTGCCAGCAGAGTGACAGGCAGCTCCTACGAGCAGTACTTC. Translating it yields CASRVTGSSYEQYF.

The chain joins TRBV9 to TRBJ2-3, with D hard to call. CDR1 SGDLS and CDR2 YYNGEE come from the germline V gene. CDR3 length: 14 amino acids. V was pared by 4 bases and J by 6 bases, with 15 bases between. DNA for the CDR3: TGTGCCAGCAGCTTTAGACCCCTCCCGGATACGCAGTATTTT. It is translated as CASSFRPLPDTQYF.

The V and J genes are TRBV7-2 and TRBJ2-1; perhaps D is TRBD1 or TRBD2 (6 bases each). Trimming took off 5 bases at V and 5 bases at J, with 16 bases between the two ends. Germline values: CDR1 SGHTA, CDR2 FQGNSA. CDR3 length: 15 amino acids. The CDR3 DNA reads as TGTGCCAGCAGCCTCACTTGGGGGGCAAACAATGAGCAGTTCTTC. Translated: CASSLTWGANNEQFF.

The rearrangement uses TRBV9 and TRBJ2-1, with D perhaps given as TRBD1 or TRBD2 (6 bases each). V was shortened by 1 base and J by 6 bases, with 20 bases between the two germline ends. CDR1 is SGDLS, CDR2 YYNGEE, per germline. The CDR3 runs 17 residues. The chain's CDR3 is CASSVRGGNEGGNEQFF. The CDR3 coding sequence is TGTGCCAGCAGCGTAAGAGGGGGAAACGAGGGGGGCAATGAGCAGTTCTTC. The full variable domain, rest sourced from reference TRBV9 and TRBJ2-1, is DSGVTQTPKHLITATGQRVTLRCSPRSGDLSVYWYQQSLDQGLQFLIQYYNGEERAKGNILERFSAQQFPDLHSELNLSSLELGDSALYFCASSVRGGNEGGNEQFFGPGTRLTVL.

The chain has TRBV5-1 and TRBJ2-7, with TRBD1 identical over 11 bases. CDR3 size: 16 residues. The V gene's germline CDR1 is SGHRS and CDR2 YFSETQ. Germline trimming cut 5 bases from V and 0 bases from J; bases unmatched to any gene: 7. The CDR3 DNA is TGCGCCAGCAGGCGCGGACAGGGGGCCTTCTCCTACGAGCAGTACTTC. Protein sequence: CASRRGQGAFSYEQYF. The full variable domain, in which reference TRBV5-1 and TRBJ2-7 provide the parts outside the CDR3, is KAGVTQTPRYLIKTRGQQVTLSCSPISGHRSVSWYQQTPGQGLQFLFEYFSETQRNKGNFPGRFSGRQFSNSRSEMNVSTLELGDSALYLCASRRGQGAFSYEQYFGPGTRLTVT.

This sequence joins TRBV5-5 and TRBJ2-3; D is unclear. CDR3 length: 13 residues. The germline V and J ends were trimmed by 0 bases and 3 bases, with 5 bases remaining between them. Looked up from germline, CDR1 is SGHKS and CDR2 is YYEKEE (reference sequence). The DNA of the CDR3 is TGTGCCAGCAGCTTGGAGGGTACAGATACGCAGTATTTT. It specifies CASSLEGTDTQYF.

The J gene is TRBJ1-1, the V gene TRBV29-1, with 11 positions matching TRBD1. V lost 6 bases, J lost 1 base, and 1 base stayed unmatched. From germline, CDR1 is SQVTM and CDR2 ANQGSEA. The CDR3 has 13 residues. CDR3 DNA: TGCAGCGTGGGGACAGGGGGGAACACTGAAGCTTTCTTT. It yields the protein CSVGTGGNTEAFF.

The CDR3 here is CSVVPLRPASTDTQYF. As DNA, the CDR3 is TGCAGCGTTGTACCTCTAAGGCCCGCTAGCACAGATACGCAGTATTTT. J is TRBJ2-3 and V is TRBV29-1; unclear D gene. The CDR3 is 16 amino acids. Germline assignment: CDR1 SQVTM and CDR2 ANQGSEA. V lost 4 bases to trimming and J lost 0 bases, with 17 bases between them.

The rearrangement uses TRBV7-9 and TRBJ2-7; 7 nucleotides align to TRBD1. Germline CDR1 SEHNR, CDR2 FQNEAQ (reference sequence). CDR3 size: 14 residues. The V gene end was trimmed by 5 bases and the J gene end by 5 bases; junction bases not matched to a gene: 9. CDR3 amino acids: CASSARTGRDEQYF. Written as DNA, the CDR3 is TGTGCCAGCAGCGCAAGGACAGGACGGGACGAGCAGTACTTC. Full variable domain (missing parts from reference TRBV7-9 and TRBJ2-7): DTGVSQNPRHKITKRGQNVTFRCDPISEHNRLYWYRQTLGQGPEFLTYFQNEAQLEKSRLLSDRFSAERPKGSFSTLEIQRTEQGDSAMYLCASSARTGRDEQYFGPGTRLTVT.

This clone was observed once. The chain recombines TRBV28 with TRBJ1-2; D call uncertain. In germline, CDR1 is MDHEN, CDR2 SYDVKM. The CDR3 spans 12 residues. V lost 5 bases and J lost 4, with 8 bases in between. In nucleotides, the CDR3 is TGTGCCAGCAGTCCTCATTCCTATGGCTACACCTTC. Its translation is CASSPHSYGYTF.

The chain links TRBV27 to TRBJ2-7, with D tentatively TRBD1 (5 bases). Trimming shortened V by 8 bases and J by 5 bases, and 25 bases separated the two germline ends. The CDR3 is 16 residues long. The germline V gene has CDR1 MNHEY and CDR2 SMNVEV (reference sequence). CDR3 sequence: CASLKAGPGRWNEQYF. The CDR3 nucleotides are TGTGCCAGCTTGAAAGCAGGTCCAGGGCGGTGGAACGAGCAGTACTTC.

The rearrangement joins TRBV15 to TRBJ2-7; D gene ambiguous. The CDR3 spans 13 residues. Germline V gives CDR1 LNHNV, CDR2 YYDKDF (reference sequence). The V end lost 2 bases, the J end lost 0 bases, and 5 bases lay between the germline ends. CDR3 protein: CATSRQFSYEQYF. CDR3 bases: TGTGCCACCAGCAGACAATTCTCCTACGAGCAGTACTTC.

DNA for the CDR3: TGTGCCAGCAGGTATAGCAATCAGCCCCAGCATTTT. Its protein product is CASRYSNQPQHF. The rearrangement links TRBV28 to TRBJ1-5, with D unclear. Trimming stripped 6 bases from V and 0 bases from J, with 3 bases between. Per germline, CDR1 MDHEN and CDR2 SYDVKM. There are 12 residues in the CDR3.

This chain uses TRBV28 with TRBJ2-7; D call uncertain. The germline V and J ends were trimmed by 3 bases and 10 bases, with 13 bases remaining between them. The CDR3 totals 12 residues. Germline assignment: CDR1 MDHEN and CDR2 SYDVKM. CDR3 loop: CASSFQTSRQYF. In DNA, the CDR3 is TGTGCCAGCAGTTTCCAAACCTCCCGACAGTACTTC.